Below are 27 T cell receptor beta chains sequenced from a single sample in a study of T-cell reconstitution after alpha-beta-depleted transplantation in children (dated by TCRdb to 2016 to 2017). The intended sense of this specimen's treatment or condition label: allogeneic hematopoietic cell transplantation with graft depleted of TCRalphabeta T cells and CD19 B cells. The method behind the library was PCR. Sequencing used an Illumina HiSeq 2500. Molecular barcoding was employed in the preparation of TCR libraries, with unique molecular identifiers being used to normalize TCRbeta repertoire quantification. TCRdb trimmed the raw reads at Q25, called clones with MiXCR and kept productive beta chains. Rows merge per CDR3 protein into single entries with the most common DNA and genes. The table for this sample lists some 830,000 distinct CDR3 sequences; approximately 15% of them were counted only once. Of the sample, around 4.5% is held by the ten largest clones.

The specimen comprised PBMCs, mostly from graft donor cells, sampled 360 days after TCRalphabeta/CD19-depleted stem cell transplant. These receptors all come from a male patient younger than 18 who had a stem cell transplant for acute lymphoblastic leukemia, so the T cells may come from the graft donor.

In this sample, this clonotype turned up many times. CDR3 DNA sequence: TGCAGCGCCCGTACAGGGTATGAGCAGTTCTTC. Amino acid sequence: CSARTGYEQFF. The chain recombines TRBV29-1 with TRBJ2-1; TRBD1 is a possible D gene (6 bases). This CDR3 has 11 residues. Trimming stripped 7 bases from V and 8 bases from J, with 12 bases between. The germline gives CDR1 SQVTM, CDR2 ANQGSEA.

As to this clonotype: The missing conserved phenylalanine or tryptophan at the end of this CDR3 makes a read error likely. The gene calls are TRBV24-1 and TRBJ2-5; TRBD2 agrees at 7 bases. Germline assignment: CDR1 KGHDR and CDR2 SFDVKD. With 0 bases clipped from V and 2 bases from J, the junction kept 8 bases outside the gene matches. This CDR3 has 17 residues. As DNA, the CDR3 is TGTGCCACCAGTGATTTGCCTTCACCGGGAGGTCAAGAGACCCAGTACTCC. Translation: CATSDLPSPGGQETQYS.

The V call is TRBV15, the J call TRBJ2-5; no reliable D call. The germline V gene encodes CDR1 LNHNV and CDR2 YYDKDF (reference sequence). This CDR3 has 13 residues. Trimming removed 1 base from V and 3 bases from J, with 6 bases in between. CDR3 sequence: CATSRALEETQYF. CDR3 in DNA: TGTGCCACCAGCAGAGCCTTAGAAGAGACCCAGTACTTC.

This clonotype turned up a few times. This chain joins TRBV6-1 and TRBJ1-2; no clear D gene. Trimming pared 6 bases from V and 4 bases from J, leaving 18 bases between. This CDR3 has 15 amino acids. The germline V gene has CDR1 MNHNS and CDR2 SASEGT. The CDR3 is CASSPRRAVGYGYTF. The CDR3 coding sequence is TGTGCCAGCAGCCCTAGAAGGGCAGTGGGCTATGGCTACACCTTC.

With regard to this clonotype: This clone may be a read error of a much larger clone one base away. The V call is TRBV3-1, the J call TRBJ2-1, with 7 bases identical to TRBD2. This CDR3 has 15 residues. The germline gives CDR1 LGHDT, CDR2 YNNKEL (reference sequence). The CDR3 loop is CASCQSWGGSGEQFF. The CDR3 region has the DNA TGTGCCAGCTGCCAAAGTTGGGGAGGGTCGGGTGAGCAGTTCTTC.

This clonotype was found a few times. The genes are TRBV11-1 and TRBJ2-4; TRBD1 agrees at 7 bases. This CDR3 has 18 residues. Unmatched junction bases numbered 13, after V lost 5 bases and J lost 0 bases. The germline V gene has CDR1 SGHAT and CDR2 FQDESV (reference sequence). CDR3 region: CASSRDRYPQIAKNIQYF. The CDR3 coding sequence is TGTGCCAGCAGCCGGGACAGATATCCCCAAATAGCCAAAAACATTCAGTACTTC.

This clonotype showed up just a few times. The rearrangement uses TRBV24-1 and TRBJ2-5; 11 bases are a match to TRBD2. V lost 0 bases to trimming and J lost 1 base; unmatched junction nucleotides: 3. The germline V gene has CDR1 KGHDR and CDR2 SFDVKD. This CDR3 has 17 amino acids. The CDR3 DNA reads TGTGCCACCAGTGATTTGCCACTAGCGGGAGTCCAAGAGACCCAGTACTTC. Amino acid sequence: CATSDLPLAGVQETQYF.

V is TRBV3-1 and J is TRBJ2-5, with 8 bases aligning to TRBD2. Trimming cost V 1 base and J 1 base; bases outside gene matches: 11. Germline V gives CDR1 LGHDT, CDR2 YNNKEL (reference sequence). The CDR3 length is 18 residues. For the CDR3, the DNA is TGTGCCAGCAGCCAAGGAGGGCTAGCGGGCCACATCCAAGAGACCCAGTACTTC. Translated: CASSQGGLAGHIQETQYF.

This clonotype showed up many times. The chain employs TRBV5-5 and TRBJ2-7; 8 positions match TRBD2. Looked up from germline, CDR1 is SGHKS and CDR2 is YYEKEE (reference sequence). V gave up 4 bases and J gave up 2 bases; unmatched junction bases: 5. This CDR3 has 14 residues. The CDR3: CASSPGAGAYEQYF. The CDR3 region has the DNA TGTGCCAGCAGCCCTGGAGCGGGGGCCTACGAGCAGTACTTC.

This clonotype was picked up a small number of times. This chain joins TRBV7-3 and TRBJ2-2, with 10 nucleotides matching TRBD2. The germline V gene has CDR1 SGHTA and CDR2 FQGTGA. This CDR3 region has 17 residues. V trimming: 5 bases; J trimming: 4 bases; junction bases outside the gene matches: 10. Here the CDR3 reads CASSTYLAGAGTGELFF. DNA of the CDR3: TGTGCCAGCAGCACTTACCTAGCGGGAGCAGGCACCGGGGAGCTGTTTTTT.

This clonotype has only one observation. The rearrangement joins TRBV4-2 to TRBJ2-1; 12 bases are a match to TRBD2. CDR1 and CDR2 (germline): LGHNA, YNFKEQ. Trimming took 2 bases from V and 8 from J; bases not matched to a gene: 4. The CDR3 spans 15 residues. The CDR3 coding sequence is TGTGCCAGCAGCCAACTAGCGGGAGGGCGCGATGAGCAGTTCTTC. This sequence encodes CASSQLAGGRDEQFF.

The J gene is TRBJ2-5, the V gene TRBV7-9, with 8 bases aligning to TRBD2. The junction had 7 bases not matched to a gene; V was cut back by 2 bases and J by 5 bases. CDR3 length: 15 amino acids. Looked up from germline, CDR1 is SEHNR and CDR2 is FQNEAQ (reference sequence). CDR3 nucleotides: TGTGCCAGCAGCTTACCAAACGGGGGGGAGGAGACCCAGTACTTC. Its translation is CASSLPNGGEETQYF.

This clonotype was observed at least ten times. The chain has TRBV2 and TRBJ2-7; D is ambiguous. Germline V CDR1 and CDR2: SNHLY, FYNNEI. The CDR3 has 14 residues. Between the trimmed V and J ends, which lost 4 bases and 2 bases, there was a span of 12 bases. Here the CDR3 reads CASSVLPETYEQYF. The CDR3 nucleotides are TGTGCCAGCAGTGTGTTACCAGAAACCTACGAGCAGTACTTC.

This clonotype was seen only a few times. The rearrangement links TRBV18 to TRBJ2-3, with 10 bases matching TRBD1. There are 15 residues in the CDR3. With V trimmed by 2 bases and J by 4 bases, 3 bases remained unmatched. CDR1 is KGHSH, CDR2 LQKENI, per germline. CDR3 amino acids: CASSPTGTGADTQYF. The CDR3 coding sequence is TGTGCCAGCTCACCAACCGGGACAGGGGCAGATACGCAGTATTTT.

This clonotype was picked up a small number of times. This chain joins TRBV2 and TRBJ2-7; no clear D. The CDR3 runs 12 residues. Germline assignment: CDR1 SNHLY and CDR2 FYNNEI. Trimming pared 2 bases from V and 9 bases from J, leaving 11 bases between. CDR3 loop: CASSELPVRQYF. CDR3 sequence (DNA): TGTGCCAGCAGTGAACTCCCCGTACGGCAGTACTTC.

The chain employs TRBV29-1 and TRBJ1-2; possible D gene TRBD1, 5 bases. From germline, CDR1 is SQVTM and CDR2 ANQGSEA. Deletions cut 2 bases from V and 1 base from J, with 11 bases between. The CDR3 sequence is 14 residues long. The CDR3 loop reads CSVETGDLNYGYTF. The CDR3 DNA follows: TGCAGCGTTGAAACGGGGGACCTTAACTATGGCTACACCTTC.

The chain recombines TRBV28 with TRBJ2-7; maybe TRBD1 (6 bases). Germline V CDR1 and CDR2: MDHEN, SYDVKM. The CDR3 has 15 residues. V gave up 6 bases and J gave up 2 bases, with 17 bases separating them. The CDR3 reads CASRILTGLPYEQYF. The DNA of the CDR3 is TGTGCCAGCAGGATACTGACAGGCCTACCCTACGAGCAGTACTTC. The full variable domain, in which reference TRBV28 and TRBJ2-7 provide the parts outside the CDR3, is DVKVTQSSRYLVKRTGEKVFLECVQDMDHENMFWYRQDPGLGLRLIYFSYDVKMKEKGDIPEGYSVSREKKERFSLILESASTNQTSMYLCASRILTGLPYEQYFGPGTRLTVT.

The V call is TRBV6-1, the J call TRBJ2-7, with D perhaps matching TRBD1 (5 bases). Germline loops: CDR1 MNHNS, CDR2 SASEGT. V lost 3 bases, J lost 2 bases, and 11 bases lay in between. The CDR3 spans 14 residues. CDR3: CASSEGRAAYEQYF. The CDR3 bases are TGTGCCAGCAGTGAGGGCAGGGCAGCCTACGAGCAGTACTTC.

This chain joins TRBV20-1 and TRBJ2-1; 11 nucleotides line up with TRBD2. V lost 0 bases and J lost 5; bases outside the gene matches: 3. The CDR3 is 15 residues long. Per germline, CDR1 DFQATT and CDR2 SNEGSKA (reference sequence). CDR3 amino acids: CSARDPSGRNNEQFF. CDR3 sequence (DNA): TGCAGTGCTAGAGATCCTAGCGGGAGGAACAATGAGCAGTTCTTC.

This clonotype occurred a few times. The V call is TRBV27, the J call TRBJ2-1, with TRBD1 matching over 10 bases. V shed 9 bases, J shed 4 bases, and the junction held 12 bases outside the gene matches. The V gene's germline CDR1 is MNHEY and CDR2 SMNVEV (reference sequence). This CDR3 contains 16 residues. For the CDR3, the DNA is TGTGCCAGTTCCCCGTGGGGGACAGGGGAGTACAATGAGCAGTTCTTC. It yields the protein CASSPWGTGEYNEQFF.

The rearrangement links TRBV3-1 to TRBJ1-4, with a tentative D call TRBD1 (5 bases). CDR3 length: 18 residues. With 3 bases removed from V and 6 bases from J, the gap between germline ends came to 23 bases. Germline CDR1 LGHDT, CDR2 YNNKEL (reference sequence). CDR3 nucleotides: TGTGCCAGCAGCCATCAAAGCGGGCCAGGGCGAGAGGATGAAAAACTGTTTTTT. This translates into CASSHQSGPGREDEKLFF.

The rearrangement uses TRBV18 and TRBJ2-5; 8 positions match TRBD2. This CDR3 is built from 14 residues. The ends lost 3 bases at V and 1 base at J; junction bases unmatched: 1. The V gene's germline CDR1 is KGHSH and CDR2 LQKENI. The CDR3 region is CASSPREAQETQYF. CDR3 bases: TGTGCCAGCTCACCGCGGGAGGCCCAAGAGACCCAGTACTTC.

This clonotype showed up just a few times. J is TRBJ2-1 and V is TRBV3-1, with D possibly matching TRBD2 (6 bases). Germline CDR1 is LGHDT and CDR2 is YNNKEL (reference sequence). CDR3 length: 18 residues. The V gene lost 0 bases and the J gene lost 6 bases, with 21 bases spanning the gap. The CDR3 loop is CASSQDFTGGTEANEQFF. CDR3 DNA sequence: TGTGCCAGCAGCCAAGATTTCACGGGCGGGACCGAGGCCAATGAGCAGTTCTTC.

V gene TRBV2 combines with J gene TRBJ2-7, with 8 bases matching TRBD1. Trimming at V came to 6 bases and at J to 0 bases, leaving 22 bases not matched to a gene. This CDR3 is built from 20 residues. The V gene's germline CDR1 is SNHLY and CDR2 FYNNEI. This CDR3 is CASSGSRQGIVRRSSYEQYF. The DNA for the CDR3 is TGTGCCAGCAGCGGCTCCCGACAGGGGATAGTACGGAGGAGCTCCTACGAGCAGTACTTC.

The chain is built from TRBV2 and TRBJ2-2; TRBD2 is a possible D gene (5 bases). Germline CDR1 SNHLY, CDR2 FYNNEI. Trimming stripped 8 bases from V and 4 bases from J, with 14 bases between. There are 14 residues in the CDR3. The CDR3 DNA reads as TGTGCCAGCGAGGGCTACAGCTTCACCGGGGAGCTGTTTTTT. Its translation: CASEGYSFTGELFF.

This clonotype was seen a few times. This chain uses TRBV18 with TRBJ2-5; 11 bases agree with TRBD2. Germline values: CDR1 KGHSH, CDR2 LQKENI. Trimming at V came to 6 bases and at J to 5 bases, leaving 11 bases not matched to a gene. The CDR3 covers 16 residues. In DNA form, the CDR3 reads TGTGCCAGCTCGACCTCCGGGACTAGCGGAAGGGAGACCCAGTACTTC. This sequence encodes CASSTSGTSGRETQYF. The whole variable domain, remainder taken from reference TRBV18 and TRBJ2-5, is NAGVMQNPRHLVRRRGQEARLRCSPMKGHSHVYWYRQLPEEGLKFMVYLQKENIIDESGMPKERFSAEFPKEGPSILRIQQVVRGDSAAYFCASSTSGTSGRETQYFGPGTRLLVL.

The chain employs TRBV29-1 and TRBJ1-2; D ambiguous. The V gene lost 3 bases and the J gene lost 2 bases, with 13 bases spanning the gap. The V gene's germline CDR1 is SQVTM and CDR2 ANQGSEA. CDR3 length: 14 residues. The CDR3 reads CSVDRHDLNYGYTF. CDR3 bases: TGCAGCGTTGACAGGCACGACCTAAACTATGGCTACACCTTC.